The 11 T cell receptor beta chains below come from one sample, sequenced in a study of T cell changes during pregnancy in multiple sclerosis (dated by TCRdb to the late 2010s). The protocol used for the library was the immunoSEQ multiplex PCR assay. TCRdb re-hosts the immuneACCESS table, in-frame sequences only. Its copies lack some clones; in the studies checked, an unresolved V gene accounts for under half of them, and the cause for the rest is not known. The sample contains roughly 39,000 clones, more than 85% of them found a single time. The ten largest clones capture over 10% of the sample. The sequencing here drew on CD8+ T cells from peripheral blood mononuclear cells, taken after pregnancy. All receptors derive from a female donor with multiple sclerosis, enrolled in a pregnancy study.

This clone was found once. This chain uses TRBV19 with TRBJ2-2; 9 nucleotides match TRBD1. Germline CDR1 reads LNHDA; CDR2 reads SQIVND (reference sequence). The CDR3 has 16 amino acids. The junction had 8 bases not matched to a gene; V was cut back by 4 bases and J by 5 bases. DNA of the CDR3: TGTGCCAGTAGTAAAAGTGGGACAGGGCGAACCGGGGAGCTGTTTTTT. Its protein is CASSKSGTGRTGELFF.

The chain has TRBV21-1 and TRBJ2-7; TRBD2, the table's D call, was not compared with the DNA. TRBV21-1 is a listed pseudogene. This CDR3 contains 17 residues. CDR3 loop: CASSKAGLAGVSYEQYF. The CDR3 nucleotides read TGTGCCAGCAGCAAAGCGGGGCTAGCGGGAGTTTCGTACGAGCAGTACTTC.

CDR3 in amino acids: CASSSTRGGASYEQYF. The CDR3 coding sequence is TGTGCCAGCAGCTCCACTCGTGGGGGGGCCTCCTACGAGCAGTACTTC. The chain is built from TRBV7-6 and TRBJ2-7; D is perhaps TRBD2 (7 bases). CDR3 size: 16 residues. Germline lookup yields CDR1 SGHVS and CDR2 FNYEAQ. Trimming removed 4 bases from V and 0 bases from J, with 16 bases in between.

The chain links TRBV9 to TRBJ1-1; TRBD1 is a possible D gene (6 bases). CDR1 and CDR2 from the germline V gene are SGDLS and YYNGEE. V was clipped by 3 bases and J by 2 bases, with 8 bases between them. CDR3 length equals 13 residues. CDR3 DNA sequence: TGTGCCAGCAGCGAGGACAGCAACACTGAAGCTTTCTTT. It codes for CASSEDSNTEAFF. Together with reference TRBV9 and TRBJ1-1, the CDR3 gives the full variable domain: DSGVTQTPKHLITATGQRVTLRCSPRSGDLSVYWYQQSLDQGLQFLIQYYNGEERAKGNILERFSAQQFPDLHSELNLSSLELGDSALYFCASSEDSNTEAFFGQGTRLTVV.

This rearrangement joins TRBV27 to TRBJ2-5; perhaps TRBD1 as D (6 bases). Trimming shortened V by 9 bases and J by 4 bases, and 24 bases separated the two germline ends. This CDR3 spans 16 amino acids. CDR1 MNHEY and CDR2 SMNVEV come from the germline V gene (reference sequence). The CDR3 DNA reads as TGTGCCAGTACAGGGCGGTGGCACGGTTCTCTAGAGACCCAGTACTTC. As protein: CASTGRWHGSLETQYF.

The rearrangement links TRBV18 to TRBJ1-2; D is uncertain. The V gene lost 4 bases and the J gene lost 3 bases, with 15 bases spanning the gap. The germline V gene encodes CDR1 KGHSH and CDR2 LQKENI. The CDR3 totals 15 residues. The CDR3 DNA reads as TGTGCCAGCTCACAACAGTCTCCCCTTCACTATGGCTACACCTTC. This translates into CASSQQSPLHYGYTF.

This chain links TRBV6-6 with TRBJ2-7; possible D gene TRBD2, 5 bases. Germline V lookup: CDR1 MNHNY, CDR2 SVGAGI (reference sequence). This CDR3 region has 13 residues. The germline V and J ends were trimmed by 6 bases and 6 bases, with 15 bases remaining between them. This chain's CDR3 is CASRSGMSGEQYF. For the CDR3, the DNA is TGTGCCAGCAGGTCCGGGATGAGTGGCGAGCAGTACTTC.

The chain links TRBV19 to TRBJ2-1; 11 bases match TRBD2. J was trimmed by 5 bases and V by 3 bases; bases with no gene match: 9. The CDR3 has 17 amino acids. Per germline, CDR1 LNHDA and CDR2 SQIVND (reference sequence). CDR3: CASSIQIAGGRHNEQFF. CDR3 in DNA: TGTGCCAGTAGTATCCAGATAGCGGGGGGGCGACACAATGAGCAGTTCTTC.

The chain employs TRBV10-3 and TRBJ2-2; D is possibly TRBD2 (5 bases). CDR1 and CDR2 from the germline V gene are ENHRY and SYGVKD. Trimming removed 3 bases at V and 1 base at J, with 9 bases between. The CDR3 covers 15 residues. The CDR3 DNA reads TGTGCCATCAGTGATCCAGCGGAGAACACCGGGGAGCTGTTTTTT. This translates into CAISDPAENTGELFF.

The rearrangement joins TRBV25-1 to TRBJ2-2, with 12 positions matching TRBD2. Germline CDR1 MGHDK, CDR2 SYGVNS. The CDR3 loop spans 18 amino acids. V shed 6 bases and J 2 bases; nucleotides not matched to a gene: 10. The CDR3 sequence: CASRPPGLAGPNTGELFF. CDR3 nucleotide sequence: TGTGCCAGCAGGCCTCCGGGACTAGCGGGCCCTAACACCGGGGAGCTGTTTTTT.

V gene TRBV6-1 combines with J gene TRBJ2-2, with TRBD2 as a possible D gene (6 bases). The V and J ends lost 7 bases and 3 bases respectively, with 12 bases between them. This CDR3 comprises 14 residues. Per the germline V gene, CDR1 is MNHNS and CDR2 is SASEGT. The CDR3 bases are TGTGCCAGCATCCGGGGGACGGACACCGGGGAGCTGTTTTTT. This codes for CASIRGTDTGELFF.